The rows below give T cell receptor beta chains drawn from one sample of a study of blood T cell repertoires in COVID-19. Here immunoSEQ multiplex PCR was the method, and the copy in TCRdb shows in-frame clones only, minus some. The table records more than 85,000 clones, around 85% of them present only once. Sequenced sample: peripheral blood. These receptors were collected from a human donor in a cohort sampled during active COVID-19. The CDR3 runs from the conserved cysteine through the conserved F or W. Fields, in order: CDR3 protein, CDR3 DNA, clone size, V gene, J gene, D gene. D genes are given only for firm matches. Expanded clones are given a class, and other clones once, few, many or no size at all.

CASSSASGEQFF,TGTGCCAGCAGTTCCGCGTCGGGGGAGCAGTTCTTC,NA,TRBV12-3/TRBV12-4,TRBJ2-1,NA
CASSQRVAGVYEQYF,TGCGCCAGCAGCCAAAGGGTAGCGGGAGTATACGAGCAGTACTTC,NA,TRBV4-1,TRBJ2-7,TRBD2
CASSLAGGYEQYF,TGTGCCAGCAGTTTAGCGGGAGGCTACGAGCAGTACTTC,NA,TRBV27,TRBJ2-7,TRBD2
CASSLFRPGAETQYF,TGTGCCAGCAGTTTATTTAGGCCCGGAGCGGAGACCCAGTACTTC,NA,TRBV27,TRBJ2-5,NA
CASRAWEGPSEQYF,TGTGCCAGCAGAGCGTGGGAGGGGCCAAGCGAGCAGTACTTC,NA,TRBV6-5,TRBJ2-7,TRBD2
CASIAGQGNLNYGYTF,TGTGCCAGTATCGCCGGACAGGGAAACCTGAACTATGGCTACACCTTC,NA,TRBV19,TRBJ1-2,TRBD1
CSVGQTGSQETQYF,TGCAGCGTTGGTCAAACAGGGAGCCAAGAGACCCAGTACTTC,NA,TRBV29-1,TRBJ2-5,NA
CASSVSRGSGNTIYF,TGTGCCAGCAGCGTTAGTCGCGGCTCTGGAAACACCATATATTTT,NA,TRBV9,TRBJ1-3,NA
CATSGQGEADEQYF,TGTGCCACCAGTGGACAGGGTGAGGCAGACGAGCAGTACTTC,few,TRBV24-1,TRBJ2-7,TRBD1
CACQAGGPRQTQYF,TGTGCCTGTCAGGCGGGGGGGCCTAGACAGACCCAGTACTTC,NA,TRBV30,TRBJ2-5,TRBD2
CASSLGGGGQETQYF,TGCGCCAGCAGTCTGGGGGGAGGCGGTCAGGAGACCCAGTACTTC,NA,TRBV5-1,TRBJ2-5,NA
CASSATGGYTF,TGTGCCAGCAGTGCGACAGGCGGCTACACCTTC,NA,TRBV2,TRBJ1-2,NA
CSVDGFRSSSTDTQYF,TGCAGCGTTGACGGTTTCCGCTCTTCTAGCACAGATACGCAGTATTTT,NA,TRBV29-1,TRBJ2-3,NA
CASSSPHSGGLETQYF,TGTGCCAGTAGTTCCCCCCATTCGGGGGGTTTGGAGACCCAGTACTTC,NA,TRBV19,TRBJ2-5,TRBD2
CASSLGAGVGQPQHF,TGTGCCAGCAGCTTAGGCGCAGGGGTAGGTCAGCCCCAGCATTTT,NA,TRBV7-3,TRBJ1-5,NA
CASSIDPGLAVQETQYF,TGTGCCAGTAGTATAGATCCGGGACTAGCGGTCCAAGAGACCCAGTACTTC,NA,TRBV19,TRBJ2-5,TRBD2
CASSQEHREEQPQHF,TGCGCCAGCAGCCAAGAACACAGGGAAGAGCAGCCCCAGCATTTT,NA,TRBV4-1,TRBJ1-5,NA
CASSLSGFPASYEQYF,TGTGCCAGCAGCTTGTCCGGGTTTCCCGCCTCCTACGAGCAGTACTTC,NA,TRBV5-4,TRBJ2-7,NA
CAWSKGADTQYF,TGTGCCTGGAGTAAGGGGGCAGATACGCAGTATTTT,NA,TRBV30,TRBJ2-3,NA
CASSSLFRDSSYEQYF,TGTGCCAGTAGTAGCCTTTTCCGGGACAGCTCCTACGAGCAGTACTTC,NA,TRBV19,TRBJ2-7,TRBD1
CASSENGDNEQFF,TGTGCCAGCAGTGAGAACGGGGACAATGAGCAGTTCTTC,NA,TRBV2,TRBJ2-1,NA
CASSADSSSYNSPLHF,TGTGCCAGCAGTGCCGACAGCTCCTCCTATAATTCACCCCTCCACTTT,NA,TRBV6-4,TRBJ1-6,NA
CAISEGRKNTEAFF,TGTGCCATCAGTGAAGGGAGAAAGAACACTGAAGCTTTCTTT,once,TRBV10-3,TRBJ1-1,NA
CASSLGFSSGGARAYEQYF,TGTGCCAGCAGCTTAGGCTTCTCTAGCGGGGGGGCCAGGGCCTACGAGCAGTACTTC,many,TRBV7-6,TRBJ2-7,TRBD2
CASSWDRTASYEQYF,TGTGCCAGCAGCTGGGACAGGACTGCATCCTACGAGCAGTACTTC,NA,TRBV6-5,TRBJ2-7,TRBD1
CAWSTGDGGTSEAFF,TGTGCCTGGAGTACAGGGGACGGCGGGACCTCTGAAGCTTTCTTT,NA,TRBV30,TRBJ1-1,TRBD1
CASSLSKGEGTYEQYF,TGTGCCAGCAGCTTAAGTAAGGGGGAAGGAACCTACGAGCAGTACTTC,NA,TRBV7-9,TRBJ2-7,NA